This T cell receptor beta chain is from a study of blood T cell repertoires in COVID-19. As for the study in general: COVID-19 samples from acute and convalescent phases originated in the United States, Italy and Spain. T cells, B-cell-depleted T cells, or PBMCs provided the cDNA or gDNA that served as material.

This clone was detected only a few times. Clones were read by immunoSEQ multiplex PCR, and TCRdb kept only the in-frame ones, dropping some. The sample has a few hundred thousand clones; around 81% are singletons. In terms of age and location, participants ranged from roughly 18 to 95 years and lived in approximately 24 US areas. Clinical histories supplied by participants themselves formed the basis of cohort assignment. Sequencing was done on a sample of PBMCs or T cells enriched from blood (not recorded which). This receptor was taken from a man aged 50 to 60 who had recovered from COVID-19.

CDR3 sequence reads: CASSPRGSGYTF. CDR3 coding DNA: TGTGCCAGCAGCCCCCGCGGGAGTGGCTACACCTTC. The chain combines TRBV12-3 or TRBV12-4 with TRBJ1-2; D uncertain. The CDR3 loop spans 12 amino acids. Trimming removed 6 bases at V and 7 bases at J, with 12 bases between.